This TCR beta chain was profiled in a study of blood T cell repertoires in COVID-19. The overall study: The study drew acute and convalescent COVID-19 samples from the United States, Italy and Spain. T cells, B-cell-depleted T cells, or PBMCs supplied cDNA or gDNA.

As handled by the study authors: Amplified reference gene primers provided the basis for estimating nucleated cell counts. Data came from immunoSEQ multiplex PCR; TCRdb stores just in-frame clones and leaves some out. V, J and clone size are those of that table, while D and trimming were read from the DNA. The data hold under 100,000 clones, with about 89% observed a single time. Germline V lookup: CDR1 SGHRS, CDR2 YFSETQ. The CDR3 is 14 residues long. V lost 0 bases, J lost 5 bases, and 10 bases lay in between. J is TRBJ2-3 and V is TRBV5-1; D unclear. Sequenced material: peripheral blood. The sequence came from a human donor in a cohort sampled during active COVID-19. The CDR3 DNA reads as TGCGCCAGCAGCTTGGAGCAGGTGAGAGATACGCAGTATTTT. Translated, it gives CASSLEQVRDTQYF.